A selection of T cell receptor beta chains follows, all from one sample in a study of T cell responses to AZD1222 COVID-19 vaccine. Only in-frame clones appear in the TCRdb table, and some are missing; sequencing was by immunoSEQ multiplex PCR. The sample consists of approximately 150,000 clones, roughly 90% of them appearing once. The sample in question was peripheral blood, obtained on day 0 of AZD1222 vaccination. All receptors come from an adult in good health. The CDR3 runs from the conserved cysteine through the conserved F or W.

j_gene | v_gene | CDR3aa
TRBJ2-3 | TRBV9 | CASSVEGGTGTSTDTQYF
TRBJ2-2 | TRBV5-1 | CASIANGANTGELFF
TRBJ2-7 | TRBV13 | CASQGQEDYEQYF
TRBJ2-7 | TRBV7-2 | CASSPEGAVSTYEQYF
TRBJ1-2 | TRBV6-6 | CASRPIGQGPYGYTF
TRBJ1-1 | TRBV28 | CASTSGAVGESRAFF
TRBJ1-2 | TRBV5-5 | CASSQRVPGTFLYGYTF
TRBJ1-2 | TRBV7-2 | CASSAQYLANYGYTF
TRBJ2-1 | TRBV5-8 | CASSPLGGIYNEQFF
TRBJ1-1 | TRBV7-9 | CASSFRLGTGGWNTEAFF
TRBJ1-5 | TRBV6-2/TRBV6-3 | CASSYDPLYGAGQPQHF
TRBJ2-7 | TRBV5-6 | CASSFRDSRYYEQYF
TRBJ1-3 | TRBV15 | CATSPLSGNTIYF
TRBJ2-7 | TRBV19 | CASSIAGTRGYEQYF
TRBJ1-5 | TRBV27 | CASSPRPGARSNQPQHF
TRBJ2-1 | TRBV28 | CASRPPGQDFNEQFF
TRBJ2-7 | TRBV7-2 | CASSPRWASYEQYF
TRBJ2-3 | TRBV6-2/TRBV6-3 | CASSQLGFSSTDTQYF
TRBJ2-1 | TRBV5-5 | CASSRPSSGGINEQFF
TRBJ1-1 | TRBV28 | CASSPWGPDGTEAFF
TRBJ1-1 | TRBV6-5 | CASSRSDRMRTEAFF
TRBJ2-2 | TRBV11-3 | CASSATVNTGELFF
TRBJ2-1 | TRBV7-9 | CASSSTDYRVNNEQFF
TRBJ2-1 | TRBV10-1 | CASSEWRETYNEQFF
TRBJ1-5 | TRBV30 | CAWSADRRDQPQHF